The 27 T cell receptor beta chains given below trace back to one sample, sequenced in a study of T cell repertoires in cytomegalovirus infection. One entry per CDR3 protein results from TCRdb running MiXCR on the reads. The repertoire holds 200,000 to 250,000 distinct CDR3 sequences, about 20% seen once, with 18% in the top ten. The sample comprised CD8+ T cells from PBMCs. Receptors were obtained from a human donor in good health (CMV status not recorded). Some clones in this sample may be carry-over from other donors' samples.

The chain joins TRBV30 to TRBJ2-7; the D is unclear. CDR1 and CDR2 (germline): GTSNPN, SVGIG (reference sequence). The CDR3 is 15 amino acids. V lost 0 bases to trimming and J lost 2 bases, with 14 bases between them. The CDR3: CAWSVLGLMAYEQYF. Here the CDR3 DNA reads TGTGCCTGGAGTGTATTGGGCCTGATGGCCTACGAGCAGTACTTC.

This clonotype was seen only a few times. The rearrangement links TRBV12-3 or TRBV12-4 to TRBJ1-2; tentatively, D is TRBD1 (5 bases). With 3 bases removed from V and 4 bases from J, the gap between germline ends came to 21 bases. The CDR3 sequence is 17 residues long. The CDR3 bases are TGTGCCAGCAGTTTCGATGTTCTCTCGACAGCACTCTATGGCTACACCTTC. Translated, it gives CASSFDVLSTALYGYTF.

V usage is TRBV2 and J usage is TRBJ2-5; no definite D call. The CDR3 has 11 amino acids. V dropped 4 bases and J dropped 10 bases, with 10 bases sitting between them. The germline gives CDR1 SNHLY, CDR2 FYNNEI. The CDR3 DNA reads TGTGCCAGCAGTGTGTCCATGGACCAGTACTTC. As protein: CASSVSMDQYF. The full variable domain, rest sourced from reference TRBV2 and TRBJ2-5, is EPEVTQTPSHQVTQMGQEVILRCVPISNHLYFYWYRQILGQKVEFLVSFYNNEISEKSEIFDDQFSVERPDGSNFTLKIRSTKLEDSAMYFCASSVSMDQYFGPGTRLLVL.

This clonotype was seen at least ten times. The chain couples TRBV7-6 to TRBJ2-1; 10 bases agree with TRBD2. This CDR3 spans 12 amino acids. The trim removed 8 bases at V and 9 bases at J, leaving 4 bases unmatched. The germline V gene encodes CDR1 SGHVS and CDR2 FNYEAQ. The CDR3 region has the DNA TGTGCCAGCCGATCTAGCGGGAGTGAGCAGTTCTTC. Translation: CASRSSGSEQFF.

This chain links TRBV28 with TRBJ1-1; 9 positions match TRBD1. J was trimmed by 5 bases and V by 5 bases; bases with no gene match: 9. Germline V CDR1 and CDR2: MDHEN, SYDVKM. The CDR3 consists of 15 residues. The CDR3 DNA reads TGTGCCAGCAGTCCCTACAGGGGGCTTGGGACTGAAGCTTTCTTT. Its protein product is CASSPYRGLGTEAFF.

The chain employs TRBV2 and TRBJ2-1; D unresolved. V was clipped by 7 bases and J by 8 bases, with 9 bases between them. Germline V CDR1 and CDR2: SNHLY, FYNNEI. CDR3 length: 11 amino acids. CDR3 loop: CASISQDEQFF. CDR3 in DNA: TGTGCCAGCATCAGTCAGGATGAGCAGTTCTTC.

The rearrangement links TRBV29-1 to TRBJ2-1; D assignment may be TRBD1 or TRBD2 (5 bases each). CDR1 and CDR2 from the germline V gene are SQVTM and ANQGSEA. Trimming left V 7 bases short and J 7 bases short, with 14 bases between. The CDR3 extends over 12 amino acids. In DNA, the CDR3 is TGCAGCGCCCGGACGGGGCTAAATGAGCAGTTCTTC. This translates into CSARTGLNEQFF.

This clonotype has just a few counts. This chain joins TRBV18 and TRBJ2-7; the D gene is possibly TRBD2 (6 bases). The CDR3 covers 15 residues. CDR1 and CDR2 (germline): KGHSH, LQKENI. Trimming cost V 0 bases and J 7 bases, with 16 bases left between them. The CDR3 here is CASSPPLGGFLEQYF. The CDR3, as DNA: TGTGCCAGCTCACCACCTCTTGGGGGGTTTTTGGAGCAGTACTTC.

The chain carries TRBV12-5 and TRBJ2-2, with a weak D call TRBD2 (5 bases). CDR3 size: 12 residues. Germline CDR1 is LGHNT and CDR2 is FRNRAP. V lost 6 bases to trimming and J lost 7 bases, with 9 bases between them. The CDR3 loop reads CASGIGSGELFF. CDR3 DNA: TGTGCTAGTGGAATTGGGAGCGGGGAGCTGTTTTTT.

This clonotype has just one count. This may be a read error: a much more frequent sequence differs by one nucleotide. The chain employs TRBV28 and TRBJ2-7; D remains unclear. Per germline, CDR1 MDHEN and CDR2 SYDVKM. This CDR3 spans 14 amino acids. CDR3 sequence: CANSLLTTAYEQYF. In DNA form, the CDR3 reads TGTGCCAACAGTTTGTTGACCACGGCCTACGAGCAGTACTTC.

This clonotype was detected a few times. The chain combines TRBV2 with TRBJ1-5; D may be TRBD1 (6 bases). Germline V gene sequence: CDR1 SNHLY, CDR2 FYNNEI. V was cut by 3 bases and J by 3 bases, with 18 bases left in between. The CDR3 totals 17 residues. CDR3 sequence reads: CASSDGQGLTPNQPQHF. DNA for the CDR3: TGTGCCAGCAGTGACGGTCAGGGGCTGACCCCCAATCAGCCCCAGCATTTT. Filled out from reference TRBV2 and TRBJ1-5, the complete variable domain reads EPEVTQTPSHQVTQMGQEVILRCVPISNHLYFYWYRQILGQKVEFLVSFYNNEISEKSEIFDDQFSVERPDGSNFTLKIRSTKLEDSAMYFCASSDGQGLTPNQPQHFGDGTRLSIL.

This clonotype appeared once. The CDR3 sequence is CAIRRGTGAQANYGYTF. The CDR3 bases are TGTGCCATCAGGCGGGGTACAGGGGCTCAAGCTAACTATGGCTACACCTTC. The V gene is TRBV10-3, the J gene TRBJ1-2; 7 positions agree with TRBD1. V shed 6 bases, J shed 0 bases, and the junction held 13 bases outside the gene matches. Germline V CDR1 and CDR2: ENHRY, SYGVKD. The CDR3 totals 17 residues.

This clonotype has a handful of counts. The chain combines TRBV28 with TRBJ2-5, with D hard to call. CDR3 size: 11 residues. CDR1 is MDHEN and CDR2 is SYDVKM in the germline V gene. V shed 7 bases and J shed 5 bases, with 8 bases lying between them. CDR3 sequence: CASIGWETQYF. CDR3 nucleotides: TGTGCCAGCATTGGATGGGAGACCCAGTACTTC.

This clonotype appeared a few times. V gene TRBV19 combines with J gene TRBJ2-2; D is uncertain. V lost 8 bases to trimming and J lost 6 bases, with 4 bases between them. In germline, CDR1 is LNHDA, CDR2 SQIVND (reference sequence). The CDR3 is made up of 10 amino acids. The CDR3 region has the DNA TGTGCCAGTTGGTCCGGGGAGCTGTTTTTT. Translated: CASWSGELFF.

This clonotype came up many times. The chain combines TRBV27 with TRBJ2-3, with 10 bases that match TRBD2. This CDR3 is 15 amino acids long. CDR1 MNHEY and CDR2 SMNVEV come from the germline V gene (reference sequence). Germline trimming cut 3 bases from V and 1 base from J; bases unmatched to any gene: 1. This CDR3 is CASSFGTSGTDTQYF. CDR3 coding DNA: TGTGCCAGCAGTTTTGGGACTAGCGGCACAGATACGCAGTATTTT.

This clonotype showed up just a few times. CDR3 sequence (DNA): TGTGCCAGCAGCGCGTACCCGGGGCAAACTGAAGCTTTCTTT. As protein: CASSAYPGQTEAFF. The chain uses TRBV7-3 and TRBJ1-1; perhaps TRBD1 as D (5 bases). Germline V CDR1 and CDR2: SGHTA, FQGTGA. The CDR3 is 14 residues long. Trimming removed 5 bases from V and 5 bases from J, with 15 bases in between. Full variable domain (missing parts from reference TRBV7-3 and TRBJ1-1): GAGVSQTPSNKVTEKGKYVELRCDPISGHTALYWYRQSLGQGPEFLIYFQGTGAADDSGLPNDRFFAVRPEGSVSTLKIQRTERGDSAVYLCASSAYPGQTEAFFGQGTRLTVV.

V and J are TRBV20-1 and TRBJ2-1, with 9 bases that match TRBD2. There are 19 residues in the CDR3. Germline loops: CDR1 DFQATT, CDR2 SNEGSKA (reference sequence). After removal of 0 bases from V and 5 bases from J, the junction contained 17 bases not matched to a gene. As DNA, the CDR3 is TGCAGTGCTAGAGATGTCCTTCAGGGCTTAGCGGGGGCTGACAATGAGCAGTTCTTC. Protein: CSARDVLQGLAGADNEQFF.

This rearrangement joins TRBV29-1 to TRBJ2-3; a weak D match, TRBD2 (7 bases). Germline assignment: CDR1 SQVTM and CDR2 ANQGSEA. This CDR3 spans 16 amino acids. The germline V and J ends were trimmed by 5 bases and 1 base, with 19 bases remaining between them. Written as DNA, the CDR3 is TGCAGCGTTTCAGGGGAGGTTACTAGCGGCACAGATACGCAGTATTTT. Protein: CSVSGEVTSGTDTQYF.

This clonotype was detected many times. This chain links TRBV7-9 with TRBJ2-1; 8 bases map to TRBD1. The germline gives CDR1 SEHNR, CDR2 FQNEAQ (reference sequence). J lost 4 bases, V lost 5 bases, and 4 bases had no gene match. There are 14 residues in the CDR3. The CDR3 DNA is TGTGCCAGCAGCGACCGGGACAGGTACAATGAGCAGTTCTTC. Protein sequence: CASSDRDRYNEQFF. Using reference TRBV7-9 and TRBJ2-1 for the parts outside the CDR3, the full variable domain is DTGVSQNPRHKITKRGQNVTFRCDPISEHNRLYWYRQTLGQGPEFLTYFQNEAQLEKSRLLSDRFSAERPKGSFSTLEIQRTEQGDSAMYLCASSDRDRYNEQFFGPGTRLTVL.

This clonotype was detected a few times. This sequence joins TRBV29-1 and TRBJ2-2; TRBD2 might be the D (6 bases). CDR1 SQVTM and CDR2 ANQGSEA come from the germline V gene. This CDR3 has 14 residues. Trimming left V 7 bases short and J 5 bases short, with 17 bases between. This CDR3 is CSADGGVRTGELFF. CDR3 in DNA: TGCAGCGCCGACGGCGGGGTTCGGACCGGGGAGCTGTTTTTT.

This clonotype was seen repeatedly, ten times or more. The rearrangement uses TRBV4-1 and TRBJ2-7, with D perhaps assigned TRBD1 or TRBD2 (5 bases each). Between the trimmed V and J ends, which lost 1 base and 0 bases, there was a span of 13 bases. CDR3 length equals 16 residues. Germline loops: CDR1 MGHRA, CDR2 YSYEKL. CDR3 sequence (DNA): TGCGCCAGCAGCCAAGCTCCGGCAGGGAGCTCCTACGAGCAGTACTTC. As protein: CASSQAPAGSSYEQYF.

This clonotype was observed a handful of times. V gene TRBV20-1 combines with J gene TRBJ2-1, with D uncertain. Looked up from germline, CDR1 is DFQATT and CDR2 is SNEGSKA (reference sequence). This CDR3 contains 13 residues. V was pared by 0 bases and J by 3 bases, with 6 bases between. DNA of the CDR3: TGCAGTGCTAGAGAGGGGAACTACAATGAGCAGTTCTTC. Translation gives CSAREGNYNEQFF.

This clonotype was observed many times. The CDR3 bases are TGTGCCAGCAGCTTAGAGGGGGCTTCGGGCGCCTACGAGCAGTACTTC. This sequence encodes CASSLEGASGAYEQYF. The chain is built from TRBV7-6 and TRBJ2-7; 7 bases map to TRBD1. Germline CDR1 and CDR2: SGHVS and FNYEAQ. V was clipped by 1 base and J by 2 bases; unmatched bases: 8. The CDR3 contains 16 residues.

There are many counts of this clonotype. This chain connects TRBV27 to TRBJ2-3; tentatively, D is TRBD1 or TRBD2 (6 bases each). CDR1 MNHEY and CDR2 SMNVEV come from the germline V gene (reference sequence). Trimming removed 0 bases from V and 2 bases from J, with 12 bases in between. This CDR3 spans 16 amino acids. The CDR3 region is CASSLSRDITTDTQYF. The CDR3 DNA is TGTGCCAGCAGTTTATCGCGGGACATTACCACAGATACGCAGTATTTT.

There are many counts of this clonotype. The rearrangement links TRBV2 to TRBJ1-6; 7 bases line up with TRBD1. There are 14 residues in the CDR3. J was trimmed by 7 bases and V by 4 bases; bases with no gene match: 4. Germline CDR1 and CDR2: SNHLY and FYNNEI. For the CDR3, the DNA is TGTGCCAGCAGTGTCGACAGGGTCAATTCACCCCTCCACTTT. Protein: CASSVDRVNSPLHF.

The chain couples TRBV28 to TRBJ1-2, with D maybe TRBD1 (5 bases). V was shortened by 3 bases and J by 4 bases, with 12 bases between the two germline ends. CDR1 MDHEN and CDR2 SYDVKM come from the germline V gene. The CDR3 has 14 amino acids. This CDR3 is CASSFAGQSYGYTF. In DNA form, the CDR3 reads TGTGCCAGCAGTTTCGCCGGACAAAGCTATGGCTACACCTTC.

The sample holds a few counts of this clonotype. The chain is built from TRBV2 and TRBJ2-7; D not certain. The CDR3 has 12 residues. V lost 7 bases and J 2 bases, leaving 9 bases between the germline ends. From germline, CDR1 is SNHLY and CDR2 FYNNEI. The CDR3 coding sequence is TGTGCCAGCATGAGACCTACCTACGAGCAGTACTTC. This sequence encodes CASMRPTYEQYF.